The 5 T cell receptor beta chains listed next were all sequenced from one sample in a study of blood T cell repertoires in COVID-19. TCRdb keeps only in-frame clones here, not all; method: immunoSEQ multiplex PCR. The table records 95,000 to 150,000 clones, 85% of them present only once. The sequenced material came from peripheral blood. These receptors came from a woman over 75 with acute or convalescent COVID-19.

The rearrangement uses TRBV7-2 and TRBJ1-5, with TRBD1 matching over 8 bases. Trimming took 3 bases from V and 4 from J; bases not matched to a gene: 8. This CDR3 contains 16 residues. Germline assignment: CDR1 SGHTA and CDR2 FQGNSA. The CDR3 spells CASSFDRGYGNQPQHF. CDR3 bases: TGTGCCAGCAGCTTCGACAGGGGTTATGGAAATCAGCCCCAGCATTTT.

The rearrangement joins TRBV29-1 to TRBJ2-5; 7 nucleotides match TRBD2. After removal of 4 bases from V and 7 bases from J, the junction contained 6 bases not matched to a gene. Germline V gene data show CDR1 as SQVTM and CDR2 as ANQGSEA. The CDR3 length is 12 residues. DNA of the CDR3: TGCAGCGTTGTCAGCTCGGGGGGGACCCAGTACTTC. It encodes CSVVSSGGTQYF.

In this sample, this clone turned up once. J is TRBJ1-1 and V is TRBV5-1, with a possible D match to TRBD1 (5 bases). V lost 1 base, J lost 1 base, and 8 bases lay in between. This CDR3 is built from 14 residues. In germline, CDR1 is SGHRS, CDR2 YFSETQ. For the CDR3, the DNA is TGCGCCAGCAGCTTGTCAACAGGGAACACTGAAGCTTTCTTT. As protein: CASSLSTGNTEAFF. Based on the CDR3 plus reference TRBV5-1 and TRBJ1-1, the full variable domain is KAGVTQTPRYLIKTRGQQVTLSCSPISGHRSVSWYQQTPGQGLQFLFEYFSETQRNKGNFPGRFSGRQFSNSRSEMNVSTLELGDSALYLCASSLSTGNTEAFFGQGTRLTVV.

Only a few counts were recorded for this clone. The V gene is TRBV6-2 or TRBV6-3, the J gene TRBJ2-5; 13 bases are shared with TRBD2. Germline CDR1 MNHEY, CDR2 SVGEGT. Losses at the gene ends were 0 bases for V and 2 bases for J; bases not matched to a gene: 6. The CDR3 has 18 amino acids. CDR3: CASSYSGLAGTKQETQYF. CDR3 DNA sequence: TGTGCCAGCAGTTACTCGGGACTAGCGGGGACCAAACAAGAGACCCAGTACTTC.

This chain uses TRBV3-1 (or the pseudogene TRBV3-2) with TRBJ2-5, with TRBD2 matching over 7 bases. Germline V gives CDR1 LGHDT, CDR2 YNNKEL (reference sequence). The J segment lost 2 bases and the V segment lost 1 base, leaving 1 base of the junction unmatched. The CDR3 has 14 amino acids. This chain's CDR3 is CASSQGGGQETQYF. DNA for the CDR3: TGTGCCAGCAGCCAAGGGGGGGGACAAGAGACCCAGTACTTC.